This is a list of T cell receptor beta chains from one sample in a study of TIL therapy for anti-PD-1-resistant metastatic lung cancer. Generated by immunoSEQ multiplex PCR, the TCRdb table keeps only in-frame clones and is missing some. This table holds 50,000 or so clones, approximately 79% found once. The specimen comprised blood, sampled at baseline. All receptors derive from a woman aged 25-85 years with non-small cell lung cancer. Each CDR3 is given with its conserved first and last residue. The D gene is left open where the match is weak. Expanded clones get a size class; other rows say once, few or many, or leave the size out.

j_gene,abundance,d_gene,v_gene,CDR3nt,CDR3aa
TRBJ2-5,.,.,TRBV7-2,TGTGCCAGCAGCTTAGGGCTAGGACAAGAGACCCAGTACTTC,CASSLGLGQETQYF
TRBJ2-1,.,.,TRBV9,TGTGCCAGCTCCGGGGGCCACAATGAGCAGTTCTTC,CASSGGHNEQFF
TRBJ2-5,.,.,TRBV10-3,TGTGCCATCAGTGAGAGGGTCAGCCAAGAGACCCAGTACTTC,CAISERVSQETQYF
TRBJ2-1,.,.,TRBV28,TGTGCCAGTACATCACGGAACAATGAGCAGTTCTTC,CASTSRNNEQFF
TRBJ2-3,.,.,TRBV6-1,TGTGCCAGCAGTGAATCTTACAGGTTCGGCACAGATACGCAGTATTTT,CASSESYRFGTDTQYF
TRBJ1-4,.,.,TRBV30,TGTGCCTGGAGTGACGACAGAGCCGGGGTGGGAAAACTGTTTTTT,CAWSDDRAGVGKLFF
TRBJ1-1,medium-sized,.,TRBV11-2,TGTGCCAGCAGCTTAGACAGAAACACTGAAGCTTTCTTT,CASSLDRNTEAFF
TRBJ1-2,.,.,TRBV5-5,TGTGCCAGCAGCTCCGTGCCAGGGAACTATGGCTACACCTTC,CASSSVPGNYGYTF
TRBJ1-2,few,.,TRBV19,TGTGCCAGTAGTCCCTCAGGGCCCTATGGCTACACCTTC,CASSPSGPYGYTF
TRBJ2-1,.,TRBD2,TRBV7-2,TGTGCCAGCAGCCGTAGCGGGGAATCCTACAATGAGCAGTTCTTC,CASSRSGESYNEQFF
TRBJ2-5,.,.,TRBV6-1,TGTGCCAGCCGGTCCGGGGAGACCCAGTACTTC,CASRSGETQYF
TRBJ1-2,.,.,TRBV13,TGTGCCAGCAGCGTCCCGTTGGGTGGCTACACCTTC,CASSVPLGGYTF
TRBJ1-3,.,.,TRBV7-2,TGTGCCAGCAGCTTAGCCCGGCCGGCCGGAAACACCATATATTTT,CASSLARPAGNTIYF
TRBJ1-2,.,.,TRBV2,TGTGCCAGCAGGTGGGGGGGAAAGGGCTACACCTTC,CASRWGGKGYTF
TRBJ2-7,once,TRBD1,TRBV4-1,TGCGCCAGCAGCTTCCGGGACAGGACCTCCTACGAGCAGTACTTC,CASSFRDRTSYEQYF
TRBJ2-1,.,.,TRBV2,TGTGCCAGCAGGCCGGGACACTACAATGAGCAGTTCTTC,CASRPGHYNEQFF
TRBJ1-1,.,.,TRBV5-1,TGCGCCAGCAGCTTGGATGGAGACGGTAACACTGAAGCTTTCTTT,CASSLDGDGNTEAFF
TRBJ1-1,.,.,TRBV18,TGTGCCAGCTCCCCACGGGGCCAGTACACTGATGGAGCTTTCTTT,CASSPRGQYTDGAFF